Shown below are 19 T cell receptor beta chains from a single sample sequenced in a study of immune evolution from preneoplasia to lung adenocarcinoma. The method was immunoSEQ multiplex PCR; TCRdb's version includes in-frame clones alone and lacks a portion of them. The sample yields some 3,500 clones, 76% seen once. The source material was FFPE minimally invasive lung adenocarcinoma tissue. Receptors were obtained from a person aged 60-79 years with lung adenocarcinoma.

Written as DNA, the CDR3 is TGTGCCAGCAGTCAGCTAGCGGGAGGAGTCCATACGCAGTATTTT. This translates into CASSQLAGGVHTQYF. The chain is built from TRBV6-1 and TRBJ2-3; 11 nucleotides line up with TRBD2. This CDR3 is built from 15 residues. The V and J ends lost 5 bases and 7 bases, in that order; junction bases with no gene match: 8. From germline, CDR1 is MNHNS and CDR2 SASEGT.

J is TRBJ2-1 and V is TRBV30, with 12 bases lining up with TRBD2. CDR3 length: 19 amino acids. CDR1 GTSNPN and CDR2 SVGIG come from the germline V gene (reference sequence). The junction had 13 bases not matched to a gene; V was cut back by 0 bases and J by 4 bases. The CDR3 spells CAWSVNLAGGPERYNEQFF. The DNA for the CDR3 is TGTGCCTGGAGTGTAAACCTAGCGGGAGGGCCAGAAAGGTACAATGAGCAGTTCTTC.

In nucleotides, the CDR3 is TGTGCCAGCAGCTTGGACGCGGCGGGATCGGAGACCCAGTACTTC. Protein product: CASSLDAAGSETQYF. The J gene is TRBJ2-5, the V gene TRBV5-4, with a tentative D call TRBD2 (6 bases). The CDR3 is 15 residues long. Trimming took 0 bases from V and 5 from J, leaving 14 bases between them. The germline gives CDR1 SGHNT, CDR2 YYREEE (reference sequence).

CDR3 sequence: CSVTSSSYEQYF. The CDR3 DNA is TGCAGCGTCACGTCGAGCTCCTACGAGCAGTACTTC. V gene TRBV29-1 combines with J gene TRBJ2-7; D uncertain. Trimming took off 6 bases at V and 0 bases at J, with 9 bases between the two ends. CDR3 size: 12 residues. CDR1 and CDR2 (germline): SQVTM, ANQGSEA.

The V call is TRBV15, the J call TRBJ2-4, with 8 bases lining up with TRBD1. Germline CDR1 is LNHNV and CDR2 is YYDKDF (reference sequence). The CDR3 runs 15 residues. V lost 0 bases to trimming and J lost 9 bases; unmatched junction nucleotides: 7. CDR3 nucleotide sequence: TGTGCCACCAGCAGAGATGAAAACACAGGGGGCATTCAGTACTTC. Translating gives CATSRDENTGGIQYF.

This clone was counted a single time. The chain links TRBV5-1 to TRBJ2-1, with D perhaps matching TRBD2 (6 bases). CDR1 and CDR2 from the germline V gene are SGHRS and YFSETQ. Deletions cut 1 base from V and 9 bases from J, with 14 bases between. The CDR3 runs 14 residues. CDR3 sequence (DNA): TGCGCCAGCAGCTTGTATGTATCGCGGGGTGAGCAGTTCTTC. It yields the protein CASSLYVSRGEQFF.

The chain employs TRBV6-1 and TRBJ2-7; a possible D gene is TRBD1 (5 bases). Germline V gene lookup returns CDR1 MNHNS and CDR2 SASEGT. The V end was cut by 6 bases, the J end by 6 bases, with 15 bases between. The CDR3 covers 13 residues. The CDR3 DNA is TGTGCCAGCAGCGTACTATTTGGGGCCGAGCAGTACTTC. This translates into CASSVLFGAEQYF.

The rearrangement joins TRBV2 to TRBJ1-2, with D unclear. Germline CDR1 and CDR2: SNHLY and FYNNEI. The germline V and J ends were trimmed by 4 bases and 6 bases, with 18 bases remaining between them. The length of the CDR3 is 15 residues. CDR3 nucleotide sequence: TGTGCCAGCAGTGTGATAGGGCTGAACAATGATGGCTACACCTTC. Translating gives CASSVIGLNNDGYTF.

The chain has TRBV20-1 and TRBJ2-5; D ambiguous. Germline V gene sequence: CDR1 DFQATT, CDR2 SNEGSKA (reference sequence). This CDR3 has 9 residues. Trimming took off 5 bases at V and 5 bases at J, with 3 bases between the two ends. The CDR3 sequence: CSAGETQYF. In DNA form, the CDR3 reads TGCAGTGCTGGGGAGACCCAGTACTTC.

The V and J genes are TRBV15 and TRBJ2-7, with 9 bases fitting TRBD1. The CDR3 totals 16 residues. The J segment lost 5 bases and the V segment lost 3 bases, leaving 11 bases of the junction unmatched. Germline CDR1 is LNHNV and CDR2 is YYDKDF (reference sequence). As DNA, the CDR3 is TGTGCCACCAGCAGTGTACTAAGGACAGGGGAACACGAGCAGTACTTC. Amino acids: CATSSVLRTGEHEQYF. Drawing the rest from reference TRBV15 and TRBJ2-7, the complete variable domain is DAMVIQNPRYQVTQFGKPVTLSCSQTLNHNVMYWYQQKSSQAPKLLFHYYDKDFNNEADTPDNFQSRRPNTSFCFLDIRSPGLGDTAMYLCATSSVLRTGEHEQYFGPGTRLTVT.

V and J are TRBV30 and TRBJ2-2; TRBD2 matches at 12 bases. The germline V gene encodes CDR1 GTSNPN and CDR2 SVGIG (reference sequence). V was clipped by 5 bases and J by 6 bases; unmatched bases: 10. CDR3 length equals 16 residues. The CDR3, as DNA: TGTGCCTGGGGTCTACTAGCGGGAGGTGGGGCCGGGGAGCTGTTTTTT. Translation gives CAWGLLAGGGAGELFF.

This clone is classed as large (0.1 to 1%). The chain employs TRBV9 and TRBJ2-1, with D perhaps matching TRBD2 (6 bases). The V gene's germline CDR1 is SGDLS and CDR2 YYNGEE. The CDR3 extends over 16 amino acids. V was trimmed by 3 bases and J by 4 bases, leaving 17 bases between them. CDR3 sequence: CASSDPTSGFYNEQFF. CDR3 in DNA: TGTGCCAGCAGCGACCCCACCAGCGGGTTTTACAATGAGCAGTTCTTC.

The chain uses TRBV30 and TRBJ2-1; tentatively, D is TRBD2 (5 bases). This CDR3 has 15 residues. V lost 7 bases to trimming and J lost 0 bases, with 16 bases between them. Per germline, CDR1 GTSNPN and CDR2 SVGIG (reference sequence). The CDR3 protein is CAYPGLAPSYNEQFF. The CDR3 DNA reads TGTGCCTACCCCGGGCTAGCCCCCTCCTACAATGAGCAGTTCTTC. The full variable domain, rest sourced from reference TRBV30 and TRBJ2-1, is SQTIHQWPATLVQPVGSPLSLECTVEGTSNPNLYWYRQAAGRGLQLLFYSVGIGQISSEVPQNLSASRPQDRQFILSSKKLLLSDSGFYLCAYPGLAPSYNEQFFGPGTRLTVL.

By sample share, this clone is large. The same CDR3 also results from other DNA sequences found in this sample. This chain uses TRBV2 with TRBJ2-1; D ambiguous. Trimming took off 3 bases at V and 10 bases at J, with 7 bases between the two ends. Germline V gives CDR1 SNHLY, CDR2 FYNNEI. The CDR3 extends over 11 amino acids. The CDR3 here is CASSDSLEQFF. CDR3 DNA: TGTGCCAGCAGTGATTCTCTCGAGCAGTTCTTC.

The chain employs TRBV29-1 and TRBJ2-3; TRBD2 aligns across 10 bases. V gave up 4 bases and J gave up 5 bases; unmatched junction bases: 6. This CDR3 has 14 residues. Looked up from germline, CDR1 is SQVTM and CDR2 is ANQGSEA. CDR3 coding DNA: TGCAGCGTTGGGCCTAGCGGGAGCGAAGATACGCAGTATTTT. This encodes CSVGPSGSEDTQYF.

In this sample, this clone turned up a few times. The genes are TRBV4-2 and TRBJ2-6; D gene ambiguous. CDR1 is LGHNA, CDR2 YNFKEQ, per germline. The CDR3 spans 16 residues. The ends were cut back, 4 bases at V and 4 bases at J, with 14 bases in the middle. Here the CDR3 reads CASSPRAANGANVLTF. The CDR3 coding sequence is TGTGCCAGCAGCCCCCGGGCAGCGAACGGGGCCAACGTCCTGACTTTC.

The chain recombines TRBV19 with TRBJ2-1, with no clear D. Germline CDR1 reads LNHDA; CDR2 reads SQIVND (reference sequence). V lost 8 bases, J lost 1 base, and 3 bases lay in between. This CDR3 region has 11 residues. The CDR3 reads CASRSYNEQFF. The CDR3 DNA sequence: TGTGCCAGTCGTTCCTACAATGAGCAGTTCTTC.

The rearrangement joins TRBV19 to TRBJ1-1; 9 nucleotides line up with TRBD1. J gave up 5 bases and V 9 bases, and 7 bases lay outside the gene matches. The CDR3 is made up of 13 amino acids. Germline loops: CDR1 LNHDA, CDR2 SQIVND (reference sequence). The CDR3 region has the DNA TGTGCCAGCAGGGGACAGGGCGAGACTGAAGCTTTCTTT. This sequence encodes CASRGQGETEAFF.

This clone was recorded once. The CDR3 sequence is CASSFLSGGGDTQYF. CDR3 in DNA: TGTGCCAGCAGCTTTTTATCGGGAGGAGGAGATACGCAGTATTTT. This chain uses TRBV11-2 with TRBJ2-3; TRBD2 aligns across 7 bases. There are 15 residues in the CDR3. Germline CDR1 SGHAT, CDR2 FQNNGV. V gave up 3 bases and J gave up 5 bases; unmatched junction bases: 8.